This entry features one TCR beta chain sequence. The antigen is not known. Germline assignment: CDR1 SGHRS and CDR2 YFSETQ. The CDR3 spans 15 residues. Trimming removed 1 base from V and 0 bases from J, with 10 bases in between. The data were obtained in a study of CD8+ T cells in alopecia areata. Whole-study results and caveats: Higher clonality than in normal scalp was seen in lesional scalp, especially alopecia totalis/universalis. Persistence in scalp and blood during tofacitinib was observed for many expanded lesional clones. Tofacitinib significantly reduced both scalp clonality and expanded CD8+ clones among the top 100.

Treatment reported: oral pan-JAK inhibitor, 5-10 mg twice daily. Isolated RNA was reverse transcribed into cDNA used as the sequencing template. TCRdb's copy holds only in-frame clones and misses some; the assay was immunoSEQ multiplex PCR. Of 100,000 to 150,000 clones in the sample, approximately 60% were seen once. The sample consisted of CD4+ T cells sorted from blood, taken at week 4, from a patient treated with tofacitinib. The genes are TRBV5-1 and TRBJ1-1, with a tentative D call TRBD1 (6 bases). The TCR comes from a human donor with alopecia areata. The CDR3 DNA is TGCGCCAGCAGCTTGCGGGGGACAATGAACACTGAAGCTTTCTTT. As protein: CASSLRGTMNTEAFF.